This T cell receptor (beta chain) was captured by sequencing in a study of PD-1 blockade in classical Hodgkin lymphoma. The study, taken as a whole, reports: Relapsed/refractory patients reportedly had lower baseline diversity than newly diagnosed patients. Although disease activity or prior therapy may be involved, causes of the repertoire differences remain undefined.

About this clone: Antigen specificity is unknown.

The CDR3 consists of 15 residues. The assay was immunoSEQ multiplex PCR, and TCRdb's table has in-frame clones only and misses some. The sample yields about 7,100 clones, under 80% seen once. The time point: newly diagnosed, previously untreated cHL patient sample. PBMCs from patients with newly diagnosed, untreated classical Hodgkin lymphoma served as a comparison group for the relapsed/refractory trial patients. The sequence was obtained from a human donor with classical Hodgkin lymphoma. This rearrangement joins TRBV1 to TRBJ1-4. TRBV1 is a pseudogene. The source material was peripheral blood mononuclear cells (PBMCs). CDR3 in DNA: TGCACCAGCAGCCAAGATCCCCCCACAAGGGAAAAACTGTTTTTT. Protein product: CTSSQDPPTREKLFF.